The 20 T cell receptor beta chains presented below share a single source sample, sequenced in a study of cytomegalovirus exposure and HLA in healthy donors. Method: immunoSEQ multiplex PCR; TCRdb's copy keeps in-frame clones and lacks some. The sample carries 210,000 or so clones, around 88% recorded once. The sample taken for sequencing was PBMCs. The origin of the receptors is a woman between 18 and 29 years old in good health and CMV-seronegative.

The chain carries TRBV5-4 and TRBJ2-1; 14 bases line up with TRBD2. V was pared by 4 bases and J by 4 bases, with 4 bases of the junction left unmatched. Germline V gives CDR1 SGHNT, CDR2 YYREEE (reference sequence). The CDR3 length is 16 residues. DNA for the CDR3: TGTGCCAGCAGCCTCGGGACTAGCGGGAGTTACAATGAGCAGTTCTTC. Amino acids: CASSLGTSGSYNEQFF.

The chain carries TRBV7-9 and TRBJ1-1; 8 nucleotides align to TRBD1. Germline loops: CDR1 SEHNR, CDR2 FQNEAQ (reference sequence). This CDR3 is built from 16 residues. V was pared by 4 bases and J by 0 bases, with 7 bases of the junction left unmatched. The CDR3 DNA follows: TGTGCCAGCAGCTCTTCCGGGACAGGTCTGAACACTGAAGCTTTCTTT. It codes for CASSSSGTGLNTEAFF.

This chain joins TRBV6-6 and TRBJ2-2; 8 bases are a match to TRBD1. The CDR3 loop spans 14 amino acids. The germline gives CDR1 MNHNY, CDR2 SVGAGI (reference sequence). The J segment lost 4 bases and the V segment lost 8 bases, leaving 6 bases of the junction unmatched. The CDR3 spells CASGGQGRTGELFF. CDR3 in DNA: TGTGCCAGCGGAGGACAGGGTCGCACCGGGGAGCTGTTTTTT.

The V call is TRBV7-3, the J call TRBJ2-1, with 7 bases that match TRBD2. V was clipped by 1 base and J by 0 bases; unmatched bases: 3. This CDR3 is built from 16 residues. Germline V gene data show CDR1 as SGHTA and CDR2 as FQGTGA. This CDR3 is CASSLNGGSSYNEQFF. Written as DNA, the CDR3 is TGTGCCAGCAGCTTAAATGGCGGGAGCTCCTACAATGAGCAGTTCTTC.

This clone was observed a single time. CDR3 coding DNA: TGTGCCAGCAGCCTCGTTCCCTACTATGGCTACACCTTC. Protein product: CASSLVPYYGYTF. This rearrangement joins TRBV7-3 to TRBJ1-2, with D hard to call. The CDR3 consists of 13 residues. Trimming stripped 5 bases from V and 3 bases from J, with 10 bases between. Per germline, CDR1 SGHTA and CDR2 FQGTGA.

This clone has at least ten counts. The rearrangement links TRBV7-6 to TRBJ2-7; tentatively, D is TRBD2 (5 bases). The germline V and J ends were trimmed by 3 bases and 2 bases, with 5 bases remaining between them. There are 12 residues in the CDR3. CDR1 and CDR2 (germline): SGHVS, FNYEAQ. The CDR3 loop is CASSFGAYEQYF. DNA for the CDR3: TGTGCCAGCAGCTTCGGGGCCTACGAGCAGTACTTC.

In the case of this clone: Germline and junction disagree at one end, which may indicate a read error. The genes are TRBV13 and TRBJ2-5, with 7 bases matching TRBD2. The CDR3 covers 15 residues. Germline V CDR1 and CDR2: PRHDT, FYEKMQ (reference sequence). CDR3 DNA sequence: TGTGCCAGCAGCTTAGGTGGGAGGGACCACGAGACCCAGTACTTC. Protein sequence: CASSLGGRDHETQYF.

J is TRBJ1-2 and V is TRBV6-1; D perhaps matches TRBD1 (5 bases). CDR1 MNHNS and CDR2 SASEGT come from the germline V gene. This CDR3 spans 15 amino acids. The V gene lost 5 bases and the J gene lost 0 bases, with 13 bases spanning the gap. The CDR3 DNA reads as TGTGCCAGCAGTACCCCAGGGCGAGCTAACTATGGCTACACCTTC. This translates into CASSTPGRANYGYTF.

In DNA form, the CDR3 reads TGTGCCAGCAGCCCCGGACAGGGTCACTATGGCTACACCTTC. Protein: CASSPGQGHYGYTF. The V and J genes are TRBV5-4 and TRBJ1-2; 8 nucleotides agree with TRBD1. CDR3 length equals 14 residues. The ends lost 4 bases at V and 3 bases at J; junction bases unmatched: 5. The germline gives CDR1 SGHNT, CDR2 YYREEE (reference sequence).

The chain links TRBV29-1 to TRBJ1-1; unclear D gene. Germline CDR1 and CDR2: SQVTM and ANQGSEA. V was cut by 7 bases and J by 1 base, with 10 bases left in between. CDR3 length: 12 amino acids. This CDR3 is CSATPGNTEAFF. CDR3 DNA sequence: TGCAGCGCCACCCCGGGGAACACTGAAGCTTTCTTT.

The V call is TRBV5-6, the J call TRBJ1-1, with a weak D call TRBD1 (6 bases). V lost 0 bases and J 4 bases, leaving 16 bases between the germline ends. The CDR3 has 16 amino acids. The germline CDR1 and CDR2 sequences are SGHDT and YYEEEE. The CDR3 DNA is TGTGCCAGCAGCTTGGAGGAGGGGGGGAAAGTCACTGAAGCTTTCTTT. Protein product: CASSLEEGGKVTEAFF.

V and J are TRBV5-1 and TRBJ2-5; D may be TRBD2 (5 bases). CDR1 and CDR2 from the germline V gene are SGHRS and YFSETQ. Trimming took 4 bases from V and 1 from J, leaving 14 bases between them. This CDR3 region has 15 residues. In DNA, the CDR3 is TGCGCCAGCAGCATACCGTGGGAGTTCCAAGAGACCCAGTACTTC. Translating it yields CASSIPWEFQETQYF.

This rearrangement joins TRBV19 to TRBJ2-4; D gene ambiguous. CDR3 length: 16 amino acids. V was cut by 2 bases and J by 0 bases, with 11 bases left in between. CDR1 and CDR2 (germline): LNHDA, SQIVND (reference sequence). This CDR3 reads CASSISTRLAKNIQYF. The CDR3 nucleotides read TGTGCCAGTAGTATATCTACCAGGTTAGCCAAAAACATTCAGTACTTC.

This clone appeared once. CDR3 coding DNA: TGTGCCAGCAGCCAGAAACAGGGGCGCCTAGAGACCCAGTACTTC. It codes for CASSQKQGRLETQYF. The chain carries TRBV6-6 and TRBJ2-5, with 7 nucleotides matching TRBD1. This CDR3 region has 15 residues. Germline V CDR1 and CDR2: MNHNY, SVGAGI (reference sequence). The junction had 11 bases not matched to a gene; V was cut back by 6 bases and J by 4 bases.

The chain joins TRBV5-1 to TRBJ2-3, with TRBD2 matching over 12 bases. Germline V CDR1 and CDR2: SGHRS, YFSETQ. J gave up 3 bases and V 0 bases, and 8 bases lay outside the gene matches. CDR3 size: 18 residues. The CDR3 DNA sequence: TGCGCCAGCAGCTTGGTATACCTAGCGGGAGGGGATACAGATACGCAGTATTTT. Residues: CASSLVYLAGGDTDTQYF.

This chain connects TRBV25-1 to TRBJ1-1, with D unclear. The CDR3 runs 14 residues. Germline lookup yields CDR1 MGHDK and CDR2 SYGVNS. Trimming left V 6 bases short and J 1 base short, with 12 bases between. The CDR3 coding sequence is TGTGCCAGCAGGTCGTACACAACGAACACTGAAGCTTTCTTT. Translating gives CASRSYTTNTEAFF.

This clone turned up a few times. The chain is built from TRBV4-1 and TRBJ2-1, with 11 bases identical to TRBD2. V was clipped by 3 bases and J by 2 bases; unmatched bases: 6. Germline values: CDR1 MGHRA, CDR2 YSYEKL. The CDR3 is 17 residues long. The CDR3 spells CASSQTSGTVAYNEQFF. The CDR3 nucleotides are TGCGCCAGCAGCCAGACTAGCGGGACCGTCGCCTACAATGAGCAGTTCTTC.

The rearrangement joins TRBV5-1 to TRBJ2-1, with 7 nucleotides matching TRBD2. Germline assignment: CDR1 SGHRS and CDR2 YFSETQ. The CDR3 covers 15 residues. The junction had 3 bases not matched to a gene; V was cut back by 1 base and J by 2 bases. The CDR3 DNA sequence: TGCGCCAGCAGCTTGAGCCTAGCGGCCTACAATGAGCAGTTCTTC. It specifies CASSLSLAAYNEQFF.

This CDR3 is CAWIGPWAFF. The DNA for the CDR3 is TGTGCCTGGATTGGCCCTTGGGCTTTCTTT. This rearrangement joins TRBV30 to TRBJ1-1; D call uncertain. The V end was cut by 4 bases, the J end by 11 bases, with 11 bases between. CDR1 is GTSNPN and CDR2 is SVGIG in the germline V gene (reference sequence). The CDR3 has 10 residues. Using reference TRBV30 and TRBJ1-1 for the parts outside the CDR3, the full variable domain is SQTIHQWPATLVQPVGSPLSLECTVEGTSNPNLYWYRQAAGRGLQLLFYSVGIGQISSEVPQNLSASRPQDRQFILSSKKLLLSDSGFYLCAWIGPWAFFGQGTRLTVV.

This clone was seen once. The chain uses TRBV14 and TRBJ2-7; D is perhaps TRBD2 (5 bases). The CDR3 spans 11 residues. The V and J ends lost 6 bases and 5 bases respectively, with 8 bases between them. Germline CDR1 is SGHDN and CDR2 is FVKESK. For the CDR3, the DNA is TGTGCCAGCAGTACAGCGGACGAGCAGTACTTC. Residues: CASSTADEQYF.